The rows below give T cell receptor beta chains drawn from one sample of a study of T cell responses to AZD1222 COVID-19 vaccine. Assay used: immunoSEQ multiplex PCR; TCRdb lists only in-frame clones, some missing. The sample lists fewer than 200,000 clones, 85% to 90% occurring once. This specimen was peripheral blood, taken 28 days after the second dose of the MenACWY control vaccine. These receptors were collected from an adult who received the MenACWY meningococcal vaccine as a control. The conserved cysteine and the conserved F or W are not part of the CDR3 here.

V gene	J gene	CDR3 protein
TRBV7-9	TRBJ2-5	ASSLVRRELLQEETQY
TRBV13	TRBJ1-1	ASSSSGGQGRLNTEAF
TRBV29-1	TRBJ2-7	SVQGQNYEQY
TRBV2	TRBJ1-2	ASSVTDRNYGYT
TRBV6-5	TRBJ2-3	ASTLLARGTDTQY
TRBV7-9	TRBJ1-1	ASSNRGETEAF
TRBV30	TRBJ1-1	AGPSDRGGWTEAF
TRBV27	TRBJ1-5	ASSRSGRVRRGNQPQH
TRBV19	TRBJ2-5	ASSGRGGETQY
TRBV6-5	TRBJ2-7	ASSRSGAYEQY
TRBV27	TRBJ1-4	ASSSGATNEKLF
TRBV7-2	TRBJ1-1	ASSLHSLNTEAF
TRBV27	TRBJ2-1	ASSLSGGRYEQF
TRBV11-2	TRBJ2-1	ASSLGLAGELEYNEQF
TRBV19	TRBJ1-2	ASSSPDRYGYT
TRBV7-9	TRBJ1-1	ASSSSGQGIAEAF
TRBV5-4	TRBJ2-7	ASSQTSGSGEQY
TRBV7-6	TRBJ1-3	ASSLRSNSGNTIY
TRBV7-2	TRBJ1-5	ASSLVGGNSNQPQH
TRBV2	TRBJ2-7	ASSQGRGTYEQY
TRBV7-2	TRBJ2-7	ASSSGTGDYEQY
TRBV7-2	TRBJ1-4	ASSFTGTVIEKLF